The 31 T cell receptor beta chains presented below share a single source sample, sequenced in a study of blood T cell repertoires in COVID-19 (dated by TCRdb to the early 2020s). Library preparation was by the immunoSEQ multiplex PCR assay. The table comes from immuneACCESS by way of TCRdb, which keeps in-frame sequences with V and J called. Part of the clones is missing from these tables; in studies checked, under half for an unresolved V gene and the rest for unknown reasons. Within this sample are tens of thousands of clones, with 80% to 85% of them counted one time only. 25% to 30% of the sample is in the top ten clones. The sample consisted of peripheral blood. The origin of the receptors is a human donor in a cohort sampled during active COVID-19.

The CDR3 DNA follows: TGTGCCACCAGTGAGACGACAGGGACGGGATCAGATACGCAGTATTTT. It codes for CATSETTGTGSDTQYF. The chain employs TRBV24-1 and TRBJ2-3; 7 nucleotides agree with TRBD1. The CDR3 has 16 amino acids. V shed 4 bases and J 4 bases; nucleotides not matched to a gene: 10. Germline CDR1 reads KGHDR; CDR2 reads SFDVKD.

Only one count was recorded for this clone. CDR3 sequence: CASSPFLGELFF. DNA for the CDR3: TGTGCCAGCAGTCCGTTTCTCGGGGAGCTGTTTTTT. The chain carries TRBV3-1 (or the pseudogene TRBV3-2) and TRBJ2-2; D uncertain. CDR1 and CDR2 from the germline V gene are LGHDT and YNNKEL (reference sequence). Trimming shortened V by 6 bases and J by 7 bases, and 9 bases separated the two germline ends. This CDR3 is 12 amino acids long.

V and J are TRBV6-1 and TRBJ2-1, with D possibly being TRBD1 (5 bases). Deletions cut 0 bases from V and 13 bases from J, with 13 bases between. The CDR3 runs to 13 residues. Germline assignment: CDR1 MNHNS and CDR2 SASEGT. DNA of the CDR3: TGTGCCAGCAGTGAAGCGCCAGGCAGGGCCCAGTTCTTC. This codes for CASSEAPGRAQFF.

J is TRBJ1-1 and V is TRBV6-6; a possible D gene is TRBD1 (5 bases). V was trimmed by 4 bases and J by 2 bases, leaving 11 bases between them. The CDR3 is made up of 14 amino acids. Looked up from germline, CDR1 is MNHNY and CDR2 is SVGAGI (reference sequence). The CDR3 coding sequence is TGTGCCAGCAGTTCCCCGACAGTTAACACTGAAGCTTTCTTT. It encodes CASSSPTVNTEAFF.

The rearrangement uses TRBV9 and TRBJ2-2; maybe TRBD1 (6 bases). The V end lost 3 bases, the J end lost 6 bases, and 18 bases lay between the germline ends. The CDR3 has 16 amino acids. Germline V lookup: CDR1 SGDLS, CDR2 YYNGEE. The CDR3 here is CASSASFLTGSGELFF. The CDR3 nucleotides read TGTGCCAGCAGCGCCTCCTTTCTTACAGGGTCCGGGGAGCTGTTTTTT.

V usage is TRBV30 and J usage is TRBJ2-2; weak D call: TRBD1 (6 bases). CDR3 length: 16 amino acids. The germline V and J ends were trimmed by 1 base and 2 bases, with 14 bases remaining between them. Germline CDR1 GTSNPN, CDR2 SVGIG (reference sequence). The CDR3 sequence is CAWSALTGANTGELFF. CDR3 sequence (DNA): TGTGCCTGGAGTGCGCTGACAGGCGCCAACACCGGGGAGCTGTTTTTT.

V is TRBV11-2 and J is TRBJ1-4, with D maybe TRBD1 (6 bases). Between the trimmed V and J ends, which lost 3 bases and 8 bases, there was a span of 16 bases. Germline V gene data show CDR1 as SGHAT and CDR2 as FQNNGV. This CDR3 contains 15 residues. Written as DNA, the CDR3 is TGTGCCAGCAGCTTTCAGGGGACGGGTGAAGAAAAACTGTTTTTT. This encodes CASSFQGTGEEKLFF.

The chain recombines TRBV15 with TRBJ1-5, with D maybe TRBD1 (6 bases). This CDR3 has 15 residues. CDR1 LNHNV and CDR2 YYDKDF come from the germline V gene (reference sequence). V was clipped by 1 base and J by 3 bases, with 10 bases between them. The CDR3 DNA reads TGTGCCACCAGCAGAGGGGGACAAAACAATCAGCCCCAGCATTTT. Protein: CATSRGGQNNQPQHF.

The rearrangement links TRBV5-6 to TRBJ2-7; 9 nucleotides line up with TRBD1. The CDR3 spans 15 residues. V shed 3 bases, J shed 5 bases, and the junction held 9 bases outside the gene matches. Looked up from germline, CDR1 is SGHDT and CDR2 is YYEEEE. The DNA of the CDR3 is TGTGCCAGCAGCTCCACCGGGACAGGGATCCACGAGCAGTACTTC. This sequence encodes CASSSTGTGIHEQYF.

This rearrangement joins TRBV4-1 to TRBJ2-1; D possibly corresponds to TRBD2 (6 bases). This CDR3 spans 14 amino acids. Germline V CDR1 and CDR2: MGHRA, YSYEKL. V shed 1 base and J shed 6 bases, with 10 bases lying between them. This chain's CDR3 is CASSQGDSFNEQFF. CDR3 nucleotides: TGCGCCAGCAGCCAAGGGGACTCATTCAATGAGCAGTTCTTC.

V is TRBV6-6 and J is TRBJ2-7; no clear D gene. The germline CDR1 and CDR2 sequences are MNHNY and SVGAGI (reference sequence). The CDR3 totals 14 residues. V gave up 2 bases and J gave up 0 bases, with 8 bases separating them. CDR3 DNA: TGTGCCAGCAGTTACGTGGGCAGCTCCTACGAGCAGTACTTC. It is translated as CASSYVGSSYEQYF.

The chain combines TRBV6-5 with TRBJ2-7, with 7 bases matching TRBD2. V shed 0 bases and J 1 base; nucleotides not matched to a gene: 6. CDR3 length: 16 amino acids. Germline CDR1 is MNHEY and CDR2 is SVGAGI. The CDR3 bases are TGTGCCAGCAGTTACTCGATGGTGGGGGGGTCCTACGAGCAGTACTTC. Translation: CASSYSMVGGSYEQYF.

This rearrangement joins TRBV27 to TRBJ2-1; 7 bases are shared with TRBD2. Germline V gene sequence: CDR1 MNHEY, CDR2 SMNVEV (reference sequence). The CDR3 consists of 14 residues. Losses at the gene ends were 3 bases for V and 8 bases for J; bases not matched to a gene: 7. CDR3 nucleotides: TGTGCCAGCAGTTTCCGGACTAGAATACATGAGCAGTTCTTC. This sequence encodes CASSFRTRIHEQFF.

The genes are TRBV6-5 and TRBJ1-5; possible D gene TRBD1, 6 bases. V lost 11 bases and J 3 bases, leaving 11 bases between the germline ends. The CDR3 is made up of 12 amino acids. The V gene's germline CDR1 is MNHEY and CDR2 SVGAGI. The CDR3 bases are TGTGCCGGCCAGGGGAACAATCAGCCCCAGCATTTT. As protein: CAGQGNNQPQHF.

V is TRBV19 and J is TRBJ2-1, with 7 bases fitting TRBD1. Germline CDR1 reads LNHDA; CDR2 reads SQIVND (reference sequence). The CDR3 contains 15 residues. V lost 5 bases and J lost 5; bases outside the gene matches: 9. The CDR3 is CASSPGQATHNEQFF. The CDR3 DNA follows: TGTGCCAGTAGTCCTGGACAGGCTACCCACAATGAGCAGTTCTTC.

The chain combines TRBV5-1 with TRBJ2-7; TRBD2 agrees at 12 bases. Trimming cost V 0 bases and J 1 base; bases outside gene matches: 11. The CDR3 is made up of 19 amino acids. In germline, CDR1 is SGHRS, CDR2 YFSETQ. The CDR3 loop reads CASSLGEELAGGSSYEQYF. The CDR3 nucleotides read TGCGCCAGCAGCTTGGGGGAGGAACTAGCGGGGGGAAGTTCCTACGAGCAGTACTTC. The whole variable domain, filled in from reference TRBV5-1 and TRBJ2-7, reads KAGVTQTPRYLIKTRGQQVTLSCSPISGHRSVSWYQQTPGQGLQFLFEYFSETQRNKGNFPGRFSGRQFSNSRSEMNVSTLELGDSALYLCASSLGEELAGGSSYEQYFGPGTRLTVT.

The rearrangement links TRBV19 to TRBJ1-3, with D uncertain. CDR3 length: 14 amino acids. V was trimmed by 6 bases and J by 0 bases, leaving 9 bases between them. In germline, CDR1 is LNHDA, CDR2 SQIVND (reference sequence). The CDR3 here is CASRFSHSGNTIYF. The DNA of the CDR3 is TGTGCCAGTAGGTTCAGTCACTCTGGAAACACCATATATTTT.

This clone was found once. The DNA of the CDR3 is TGTGCCAGCAGCCAAGTGACCCTACGCGGGTATGGCTACACCTTC. Amino acid sequence: CASSQVTLRGYGYTF. The rearrangement links TRBV3-1 (or the pseudogene TRBV3-2) to TRBJ1-2; D is undetermined. In germline, CDR1 is LGHDT, CDR2 YNNKEL (reference sequence). There are 15 residues in the CDR3. V was trimmed by 1 base and J by 5 bases, leaving 14 bases between them.

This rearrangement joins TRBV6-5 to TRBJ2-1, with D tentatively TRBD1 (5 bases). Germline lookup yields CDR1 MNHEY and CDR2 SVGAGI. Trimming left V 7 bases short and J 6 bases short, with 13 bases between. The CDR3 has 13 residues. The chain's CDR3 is CASNQLGVNEQFF. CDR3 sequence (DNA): TGTGCCAGCAACCAGCTAGGGGTCAATGAGCAGTTCTTC.

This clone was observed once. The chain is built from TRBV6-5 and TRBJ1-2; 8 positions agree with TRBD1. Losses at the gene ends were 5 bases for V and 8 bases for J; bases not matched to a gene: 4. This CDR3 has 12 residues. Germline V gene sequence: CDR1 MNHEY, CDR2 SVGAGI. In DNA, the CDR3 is TGTGCCAGCAGTCTACAGGGGGACGGCTACACCTTC. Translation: CASSLQGDGYTF.

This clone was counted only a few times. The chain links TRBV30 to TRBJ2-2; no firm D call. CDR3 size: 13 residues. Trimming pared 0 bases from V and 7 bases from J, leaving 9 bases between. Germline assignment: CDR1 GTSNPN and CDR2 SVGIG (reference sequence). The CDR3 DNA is TGTGCCTGGAGTGTAGTAGAGGTCGGGGAGCTGTTTTTT. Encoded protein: CAWSVVEVGELFF.

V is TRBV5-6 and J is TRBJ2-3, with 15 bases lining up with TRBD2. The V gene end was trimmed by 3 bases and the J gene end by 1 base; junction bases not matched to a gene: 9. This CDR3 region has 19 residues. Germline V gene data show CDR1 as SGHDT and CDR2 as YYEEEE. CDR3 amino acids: CASSSGLAGGLWGTDTQYF. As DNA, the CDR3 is TGTGCCAGCAGCTCTGGACTAGCGGGGGGGCTTTGGGGCACAGATACGCAGTATTTT.

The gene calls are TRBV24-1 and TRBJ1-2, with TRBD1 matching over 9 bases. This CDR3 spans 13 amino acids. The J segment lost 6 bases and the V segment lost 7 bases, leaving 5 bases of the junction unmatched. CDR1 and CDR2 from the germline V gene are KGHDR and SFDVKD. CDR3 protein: CATSEGTGNGYTF. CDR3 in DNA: TGTGCCACCAGCGAAGGGACAGGGAATGGCTACACCTTC.

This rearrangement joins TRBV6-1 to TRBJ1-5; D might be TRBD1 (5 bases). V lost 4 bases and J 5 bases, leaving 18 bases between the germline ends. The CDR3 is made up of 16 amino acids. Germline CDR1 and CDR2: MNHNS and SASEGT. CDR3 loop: CASSARWGVGDQPQHF. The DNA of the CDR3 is TGTGCCAGCAGTGCCCGGTGGGGGGTTGGCGATCAGCCCCAGCATTTT.

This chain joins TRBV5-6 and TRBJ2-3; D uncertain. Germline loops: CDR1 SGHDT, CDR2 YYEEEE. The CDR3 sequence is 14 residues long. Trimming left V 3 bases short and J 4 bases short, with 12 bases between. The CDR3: CASSYGSVSDTQYF. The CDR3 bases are TGTGCCAGCAGCTACGGTAGTGTGTCAGATACGCAGTATTTT.

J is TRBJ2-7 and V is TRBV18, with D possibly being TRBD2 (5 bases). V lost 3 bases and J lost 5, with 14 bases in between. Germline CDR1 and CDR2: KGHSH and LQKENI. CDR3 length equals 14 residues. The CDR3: CASSPLGPEDEQYF. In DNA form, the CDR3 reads TGTGCCAGCTCACCGCTCGGACCGGAGGACGAGCAGTACTTC.

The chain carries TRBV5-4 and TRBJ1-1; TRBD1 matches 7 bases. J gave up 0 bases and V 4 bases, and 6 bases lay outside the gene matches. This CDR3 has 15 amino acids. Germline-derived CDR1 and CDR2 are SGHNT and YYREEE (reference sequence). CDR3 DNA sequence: TGTGCCAGCAGCATGGGACAGTTCATGAACACTGAAGCTTTCTTT. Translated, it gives CASSMGQFMNTEAFF.

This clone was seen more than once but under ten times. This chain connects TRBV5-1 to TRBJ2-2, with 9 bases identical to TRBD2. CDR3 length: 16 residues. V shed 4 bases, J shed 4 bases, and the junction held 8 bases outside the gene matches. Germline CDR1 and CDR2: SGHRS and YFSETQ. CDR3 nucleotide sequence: TGCGCCAGCAGCCCCGCAGCTAGCGGGGTCACCGGGGAGCTGTTTTTT. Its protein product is CASSPAASGVTGELFF.

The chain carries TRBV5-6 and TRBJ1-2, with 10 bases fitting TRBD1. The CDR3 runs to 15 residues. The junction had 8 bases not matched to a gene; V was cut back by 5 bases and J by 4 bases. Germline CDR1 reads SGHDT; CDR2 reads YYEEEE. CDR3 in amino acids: CASRNTGTGAYGYTF. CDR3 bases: TGTGCCAGCAGAAATACCGGGACAGGGGCCTATGGCTACACCTTC.

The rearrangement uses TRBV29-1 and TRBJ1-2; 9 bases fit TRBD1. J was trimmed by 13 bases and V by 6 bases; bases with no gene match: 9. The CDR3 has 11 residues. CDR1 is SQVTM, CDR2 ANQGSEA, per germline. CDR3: CSVRDRVVCTF. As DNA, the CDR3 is TGCAGCGTCCGGGACAGGGTGGTCTGCACCTTC.

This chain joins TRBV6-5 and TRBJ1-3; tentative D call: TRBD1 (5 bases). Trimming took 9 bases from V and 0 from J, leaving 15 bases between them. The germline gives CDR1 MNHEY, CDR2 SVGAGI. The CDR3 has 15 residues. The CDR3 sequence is CASEIRQISGNTIYF. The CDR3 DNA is TGTGCCAGTGAGATCAGACAGATCTCTGGAAACACCATATATTTT.